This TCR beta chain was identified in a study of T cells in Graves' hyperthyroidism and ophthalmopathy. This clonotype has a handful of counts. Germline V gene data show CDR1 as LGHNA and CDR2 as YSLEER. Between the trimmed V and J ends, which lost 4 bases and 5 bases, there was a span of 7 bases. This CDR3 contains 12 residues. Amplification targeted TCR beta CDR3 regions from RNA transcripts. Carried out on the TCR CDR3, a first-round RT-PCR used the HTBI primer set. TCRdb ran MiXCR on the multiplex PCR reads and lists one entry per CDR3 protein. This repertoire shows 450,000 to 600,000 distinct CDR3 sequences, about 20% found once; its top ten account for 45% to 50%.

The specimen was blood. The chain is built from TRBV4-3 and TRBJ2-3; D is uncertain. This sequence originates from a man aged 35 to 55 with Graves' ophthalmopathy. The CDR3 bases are TGCGCCAGCAGCCTACAGCAAGATACGCAGTATTTT. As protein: CASSLQQDTQYF.